Listed below are T cell receptor beta chains from one sample, sequenced in a study of OX40 agonist ivuxolimab in advanced cancers. Profiling relied on immunoSEQ multiplex PCR, and the TCRdb table lists in-frame clones only, not all of them. The table lists roughly 11,000 clones, just over 85% of them singletons. The sample was CD4+ or CD8+ T cells sorted from blood, taken in a trial of the OX40 agonist ivuxolimab. The source of these receptors is an adult with an advanced solid tumor such as melanoma, head and neck, liver or kidney cancer. CDR3s include the opening cysteine and the closing phenylalanine or tryptophan. Fields, in order: D gene, V gene, clone size, J gene, CDR3 protein, CDR3 DNA. D genes are given only for firm matches. Only some rows state a clone size, as once, few, many or a class for expanded clones.

d_call: .
v_call: TRBV11-2
clone_size: .
j_call: TRBJ2-2
cdr3_aa: CASSLESWGTVRTGELFF
cdr3_nt: TGTGCCAGCAGCTTAGAATCGTGGGGTACCGTCCGCACCGGGGAGCTGTTTTTT

d_call: TRBD1
v_call: TRBV6-1
clone_size: .
j_call: TRBJ2-2
cdr3_aa: CASNGQGDRTGELFF
cdr3_nt: TGTGCCAGCAACGGACAGGGGGATAGGACCGGGGAGCTGTTTTTT

d_call: .
v_call: TRBV27
clone_size: .
j_call: TRBJ2-1
cdr3_aa: CASSPPRSGNEQFF
cdr3_nt: TGTGCCAGCAGTCCTCCGAGATCGGGGAATGAGCAGTTCTTC

d_call: TRBD1
v_call: TRBV28
clone_size: .
j_call: TRBJ2-1
cdr3_aa: CAYIVDRDNEQFF
cdr3_nt: TGTGCCTATATCGTCGACAGGGACAATGAGCAGTTCTTC

d_call: TRBD1
v_call: TRBV29-1
clone_size: .
j_call: TRBJ1-4
cdr3_aa: CSAYSGGREKLFF
cdr3_nt: TGCAGCGCTTACTCAGGGGGTCGGGAAAAACTGTTTTTT

d_call: TRBD2
v_call: TRBV29-1
clone_size: .
j_call: TRBJ2-5
cdr3_aa: CSVEESSGNVAQYF
cdr3_nt: TGCAGCGTTGAAGAGTCTAGCGGGAATGTGGCCCAGTACTTC

d_call: .
v_call: TRBV6-6
clone_size: .
j_call: TRBJ2-3
cdr3_aa: CASSYSATAQYF
cdr3_nt: TGTGCCAGCAGTTACTCGGCGACAGCGCAGTATTTT

d_call: .
v_call: TRBV27
clone_size: medium-sized
j_call: TRBJ2-7
cdr3_aa: CASYSSSYEQYF
cdr3_nt: TGTGCCAGCTATTCCAGCTCCTACGAGCAGTACTTC

d_call: .
v_call: TRBV7-2
clone_size: .
j_call: TRBJ2-7
cdr3_aa: CASSSPEHYEQYF
cdr3_nt: TGTGCCAGCAGCTCTCCGGAACACTACGAGCAGTACTTC

d_call: .
v_call: TRBV10-3
clone_size: few
j_call: TRBJ2-2
cdr3_aa: CAISELWGAGELFF
cdr3_nt: TGTGCCATCAGTGAGCTTTGGGGGGCCGGGGAGCTGTTTTTT

d_call: .
v_call: TRBV6-9
clone_size: .
j_call: TRBJ1-3
cdr3_aa: CASSRTEDGNTIYF
cdr3_nt: TGTGCCAGCAGTAGGACAGAAGATGGAAACACCATATATTTT

d_call: TRBD1
v_call: TRBV19
clone_size: .
j_call: TRBJ1-5
cdr3_aa: CASRRDRSNQPQHF
cdr3_nt: TGTGCCAGCCGTCGGGACAGAAGCAATCAGCCCCAGCATTTT

d_call: .
v_call: TRBV11-1
clone_size: .
j_call: TRBJ1-2
cdr3_aa: CASSLGGSNYGYTF
cdr3_nt: TGTGCCAGCAGCTTAGGCGGATCTAACTATGGCTACACCTTC

d_call: TRBD2
v_call: TRBV4-1
clone_size: once
j_call: TRBJ2-3
cdr3_aa: CASSQSGRSGRNAYTQYF
cdr3_nt: TGCGCCAGCAGCCAGTCGGGGAGGAGCGGGAGGAACGCATATACGCAGTATTTT

d_call: .
v_call: TRBV6-6
clone_size: .
j_call: TRBJ2-1
cdr3_aa: CASSYSPPGNEQFF
cdr3_nt: TGTGCCAGCAGTTACTCTCCTCCGGGGAATGAGCAGTTCTTC

d_call: TRBD2
v_call: TRBV7-2
clone_size: once
j_call: TRBJ2-7
cdr3_aa: CASSLGLAGEYEQYF
cdr3_nt: TGTGCCAGCAGCTTGGGACTAGCGGGGGAATACGAGCAGTACTTC

d_call: .
v_call: TRBV10-3
clone_size: few
j_call: TRBJ1-1
cdr3_aa: CAIRETGQPQEAFF
cdr3_nt: TGTGCCATCAGGGAGACAGGACAACCTCAGGAAGCTTTCTTT

d_call: TRBD2
v_call: TRBV6-4
clone_size: .
j_call: TRBJ2-7
cdr3_aa: CASSEAGTSGPYEQYF
cdr3_nt: TGTGCCAGCAGCGAAGCTGGGACTAGCGGGCCCTACGAGCAGTACTTC

d_call: .
v_call: TRBV4-1
clone_size: .
j_call: TRBJ2-7
cdr3_aa: CASSYRDSAEQYF
cdr3_nt: TGCGCCAGCAGCTACCGGGACTCCGCCGAGCAGTACTTC

d_call: .
v_call: TRBV19
clone_size: .
j_call: TRBJ2-1
cdr3_aa: CASSPDLREQFF
cdr3_nt: TGTGCCAGTAGTCCGGACCTCAGGGAGCAGTTCTTC

d_call: .
v_call: TRBV5-4
clone_size: .
j_call: TRBJ2-5
cdr3_aa: CASSVGSETQYF
cdr3_nt: TGTGCCAGCAGCGTCGGATCGGAGACCCAGTACTTC

d_call: TRBD2
v_call: TRBV7-6
clone_size: once
j_call: TRBJ2-1
cdr3_aa: CASSLGTSGGSDEQFF
cdr3_nt: TGTGCCAGCAGCTTAGGGACTAGCGGGGGGAGCGATGAGCAGTTCTTC

d_call: TRBD1
v_call: TRBV5-1
clone_size: .
j_call: TRBJ1-1
cdr3_aa: CASGPDRGRNTEAFF
cdr3_nt: TGCGCCAGCGGGCCCGACAGGGGGCGAAACACTGAAGCTTTCTTT

d_call: .
v_call: TRBV10-1
clone_size: few
j_call: TRBJ1-5
cdr3_aa: CASSDPGQPQHF
cdr3_nt: TGCGCCAGCAGTGATCCGGGTCAGCCCCAGCATTTT

d_call: .
v_call: TRBV27
clone_size: once
j_call: TRBJ2-3
cdr3_aa: CASSQVRASTDTQYF
cdr3_nt: TGTGCCAGCAGTCAAGTAAGGGCTAGCACAGATACGCAGTATTTT

d_call: .
v_call: TRBV5-1
clone_size: .
j_call: TRBJ2-7
cdr3_aa: CASSLASPDEQYF
cdr3_nt: TGCGCCAGCAGCTTGGCTTCACCGGACGAGCAGTACTTC

d_call: TRBD1
v_call: TRBV7-6
clone_size: .
j_call: TRBJ2-7
cdr3_aa: CASSLGQASYEQYF
cdr3_nt: TGTGCCAGCAGCTTGGGACAGGCATCCTACGAGCAGTACTTC

d_call: .
v_call: TRBV6-5
clone_size: once
j_call: TRBJ2-7
cdr3_aa: CASRVGGSYEQYF
cdr3_nt: TGTGCCAGCAGGGTGGGAGGTTCCTACGAGCAGTACTTC

d_call: TRBD2
v_call: TRBV27
clone_size: .
j_call: TRBJ2-1
cdr3_aa: CASSLERERAYNEQFF
cdr3_nt: TGTGCCAGCAGTCTCGAGCGGGAACGGGCATACAATGAGCAGTTCTTC

d_call: .
v_call: TRBV2
clone_size: .
j_call: TRBJ2-7
cdr3_aa: CASSEHGQGSPEQYF
cdr3_nt: TGTGCCAGCAGTGAACATGGTCAGGGGAGTCCCGAGCAGTACTTC

d_call: TRBD1
v_call: TRBV7-9
clone_size: .
j_call: TRBJ2-7
cdr3_aa: CASSSPTGGGEQYF
cdr3_nt: TGTGCCAGCAGCTCCCCGACAGGGGGCGGAGAGCAGTACTTC

d_call: TRBD1
v_call: TRBV10-3
clone_size: .
j_call: TRBJ2-5
cdr3_aa: CAISESGTGNLGQETQYF
cdr3_nt: TGTGCCATCAGTGAGAGCGGGACAGGGAATTTAGGGCAAGAGACCCAGTACTTC

d_call: .
v_call: TRBV5-8
clone_size: .
j_call: TRBJ2-3
cdr3_aa: CASSLAHSSTDTQYF
cdr3_nt: TGTGCCAGCAGCTTGGCTCACTCAAGCACAGATACGCAGTATTTT

d_call: .
v_call: TRBV27
clone_size: .
j_call: TRBJ1-1
cdr3_aa: CASSLLPSPNTEAFF
cdr3_nt: TGTGCCAGCAGTTTACTCCCCAGTCCGAACACTGAAGCTTTCTTT

d_call: .
v_call: TRBV7-9
clone_size: few
j_call: TRBJ2-7
cdr3_aa: CASSLDGPFYEQYF
cdr3_nt: TGTGCCAGCAGCTTAGACGGACCGTTCTACGAGCAGTACTTC

d_call: TRBD2
v_call: TRBV4-3
clone_size: .
j_call: TRBJ2-7
cdr3_aa: CASSQEAGGGYSYEQYF
cdr3_nt: TGCGCCAGCAGCCAAGAAGCGGGAGGGGGATACTCCTACGAGCAGTACTTC

d_call: .
v_call: TRBV2
clone_size: .
j_call: TRBJ1-1
cdr3_aa: CASSEALSDSKNTEAFF
cdr3_nt: TGTGCCAGCAGTGAAGCGCTAAGTGACAGTAAGAACACTGAAGCTTTCTTT

d_call: TRBD2
v_call: TRBV7-2
clone_size: once
j_call: TRBJ2-3
cdr3_aa: CASSWSGGALDTQYF
cdr3_nt: TGTGCCAGCAGCTGGAGCGGGGGGGCATTAGATACGCAGTATTTT

d_call: TRBD1
v_call: TRBV7-6
clone_size: .
j_call: TRBJ2-2
cdr3_aa: CASSLEGGQGNTGELFF
cdr3_nt: TGTGCCAGCAGCTTAGAGGGGGGACAGGGAAACACCGGGGAGCTGTTTTTT

d_call: .
v_call: TRBV6-6
clone_size: .
j_call: TRBJ1-5
cdr3_aa: CASSDGEPQHF
cdr3_nt: TGTGCCAGCAGTGACGGTGAACCCCAGCATTTT

d_call: .
v_call: TRBV28
clone_size: .
j_call: TRBJ1-1
cdr3_aa: CASSLSRIMRGASNTEAFF
cdr3_nt: TGTGCCAGCAGTTTGTCTCGAATAATGAGGGGGGCATCGAACACTGAAGCTTTCTTT

d_call: .
v_call: TRBV2
clone_size: .
j_call: TRBJ1-5
cdr3_aa: CASSEWNRGGSQPQHF
cdr3_nt: TGTGCCAGCAGTGAATGGAATAGGGGTGGTAGTCAGCCCCAGCATTTT

d_call: TRBD1
v_call: TRBV6-5
clone_size: .
j_call: TRBJ1-6
cdr3_aa: CASSFRDSLDSPLHF
cdr3_nt: TGTGCCAGCAGTTTCCGGGACAGCTTGGATTCACCCCTCCACTTT

d_call: TRBD2
v_call: TRBV27
clone_size: .
j_call: TRBJ2-3
cdr3_aa: CASSLLKGGTSGASTDTQYF
cdr3_nt: TGTGCCAGCAGCCTTCTTAAAGGGGGGACTAGCGGAGCTAGCACAGATACGCAGTATTTT